This entry lists 9 T cell receptor beta chains sequenced from one sample in a study of blood T cells in healthy people across ages. A second PCR, run for roughly 7 to 11 cycles, used a sample-barcoded 5' primer plus a J-beta primer mix. TCRdb used MiXCR to reprocess the 5' RACE reads, holding one entry per CDR3 protein. Among hundreds of thousands of distinct CDR3 sequences, roughly 25% were seen once, and the ten largest hold 9.4%. These data also featured in a second study, about T cells of mothers and their children.

The sample taken for sequencing was blood. The origin of the receptors is a boy aged 10-17 years in good health.

The chain combines TRBV4-3 with TRBJ2-5, with D perhaps TRBD1 or TRBD2 (6 bases each). The end of the DNA aligns better with TRBJ2-1, so the J call may be wrong. Per germline, CDR1 LGHNA and CDR2 YSLEER. There are 15 residues in the CDR3. CDR3 sequence: CASSQEQGGNNEQFF. In nucleotides, the CDR3 is TGCGCCAGCAGCCAAGAACAGGGAGGAAACAATGAGCAGTTCTTC.

This clonotype has a handful of counts. This rearrangement joins TRBV25-1 to TRBJ1-2; TRBD1 is a possible D gene (5 bases). The CDR3 loop spans 13 amino acids. The germline V and J ends were trimmed by 2 bases and 8 bases, with 12 bases remaining between them. Germline-derived CDR1 and CDR2 are MGHDK and SYGVNS. In DNA, the CDR3 is TGTGCCAGCAGTGAAGTTGGGGGTCTCGGCTACACCTTC. Protein product: CASSEVGGLGYTF.

This clonotype was observed a single time. This chain joins TRBV29-1 and TRBJ2-3, with 9 bases aligning to TRBD1. Germline V gives CDR1 SQVTM, CDR2 ANQGSEA. CDR3 size: 14 residues. Trimming cost V 8 bases and J 0 bases; bases outside gene matches: 6. CDR3 amino acids: CSSRTGASTDTQYF. CDR3 DNA sequence: TGCAGCTCCAGGACAGGGGCTAGCACAGATACGCAGTATTTT.

The J gene is TRBJ2-7, the V gene TRBV2; D possibly corresponds to TRBD2 (6 bases). The germline V gene has CDR1 SNHLY and CDR2 FYNNEI. The CDR3 is 16 amino acids. V gave up 6 bases and J gave up 3 bases, with 21 bases separating them. The CDR3 DNA sequence: TGTGCCAGCAGCCTCTCGGAGGGAGGAAGCATCTACGAGCAGTACTTC. Translated, it gives CASSLSEGGSIYEQYF. Full variable domain (remainder filled in from reference TRBV2 and TRBJ2-7): EPEVTQTPSHQVTQMGQEVILRCVPISNHLYFYWYRQILGQKVEFLVSFYNNEISEKSEIFDDQFSVERPDGSNFTLKIRSTKLEDSAMYFCASSLSEGGSIYEQYFGPGTRLTVT.

CDR3 loop: CASSEDRAETF. In DNA, the CDR3 is TGTGCCAGCAGTGAGGACAGGGCGGAAACCTTC. The chain combines TRBV6-1 with TRBJ1-2, with TRBD1 identical over 8 bases. The trim removed 3 bases at V and 14 bases at J, leaving 5 bases unmatched. Per the germline V gene, CDR1 is MNHNS and CDR2 is SASEGT. The CDR3 sequence is 11 residues long.

This clonotype was counted once. Here the CDR3 reads CASIIVREAFF. DNA of the CDR3: TGTGCCAGCATCATTGTTAGGGAAGCTTTCTTT. The V call is TRBV7-9, the J call TRBJ1-1; no clear D. CDR1 and CDR2 (germline): SEHNR, FQNEAQ (reference sequence). V was trimmed by 7 bases and J by 8 bases, leaving 11 bases between them. The CDR3 is made up of 11 amino acids.

The J gene is TRBJ2-5, the V gene TRBV12-5; tentatively, D is TRBD2 (6 bases). Looked up from germline, CDR1 is LGHNT and CDR2 is FRNRAP. V was shortened by 2 bases and J by 6 bases, with 10 bases between the two germline ends. There are 13 residues in the CDR3. In DNA form, the CDR3 reads TGTGCTAGTGGTTTGATGGAGGGGCAGACCCAGTACTTC. It yields the protein CASGLMEGQTQYF. The full variable domain, its missing parts supplied by reference TRBV12-5 and TRBJ2-5, is DARVTQTPRHKVTEMGQEVTMRCQPILGHNTVFWYRQTMMQGLELLAYFRNRAPLDDSGMPKDRFSAEMPDATLATLKIQPSEPRDSAVYFCASGLMEGQTQYFGPGTRLLVL.

The chain combines TRBV6-6 with TRBJ2-5; possibly TRBD1 or TRBD2 for D (5 bases each). The DNA end lines up better with TRBJ2-1; the J call may be wrong. The CDR3 contains 15 residues. CDR1 and CDR2 from the germline V gene are MNHNY and SVGAGI (reference sequence). Here the CDR3 reads CASRGTGPPGYEQFF. The CDR3 coding sequence is TGTGCCAGCAGGGGTACGGGACCCCCGGGGTATGAGCAGTTCTTC.

V and J are TRBV4-2 and TRBJ1-1; D is perhaps TRBD1 (5 bases). The V and J ends lost 4 bases and 7 bases respectively, with 19 bases between them. The germline CDR1 and CDR2 sequences are LGHNA and YNFKEQ. The CDR3 is 15 residues long. Here the CDR3 reads CASSPIREMSIEAFF. CDR3 coding DNA: TGTGCCAGCAGCCCCATCAGGGAAATGAGCATTGAAGCTTTCTTT.